The rows below give T cell receptor beta chains drawn from one sample of a study of human T cells and chemical hapten exposure. TCRdb itself ran the RACE reads through MiXCR, one entry per CDR3 protein. The sample records a few hundred thousand distinct CDR3 sequences, roughly 6.3% being singletons. Specimen: whole blood, collected in connection with sensitization to the hapten diphenylcyclopropenone (DPC). The source is a woman between 18 and 29 years old with alopecia areata. Some clones in this sample may be carry-over from other donors' samples. CDR3s include the opening cysteine and the closing phenylalanine or tryptophan. D genes are given only for firm matches. Some rows have no size entry. The others give once, few or many, or a class for an expanded clone.

v_call	j_call	d_call	cdr3_length	clone_size	cdr3_aa	cdr3_nt
TRBV25-1	TRBJ1-6	NA	14	many	CASSESDYNSPLHF	TGTGCCAGCAGTGAAAGTGACTATAATTCACCCCTCCACTTT
TRBV6-6	TRBJ1-5	TRBD1	18	many	CASSYSSIGTGGNQPQHF	TGTGCCAGCAGTTACTCGTCGATCGGGACAGGGGGTAATCAGCCCCAGCATTTT
TRBV5-1	TRBJ1-1	TRBD1	15	NA	CASSLGQGAPAKAFF	TGCGCCAGCAGCTTGGGACAGGGAGCTCCGGCGAAGGCTTTCTTT
TRBV7-3	TRBJ2-7	TRBD1	15	many	CASSPRTGGVDEQYF	TGTGCCAGCAGCCCCCGGACAGGGGGGGTCGACGAGCAGTACTTC
TRBV6-2/TRBV6-3	TRBJ1-1	NA	13	many	CASSYGDRVRAFF	TGTGCCAGCAGTTATGGGGACCGGGTACGAGCTTTCTTT
TRBV25-1	TRBJ2-5	NA	14	NA	CASSEFPMTETQYF	TGTGCCAGCAGTGAATTTCCGATGACGGAGACCCAGTACTTC
TRBV20-1	TRBJ2-7	NA	12	few	CSAIHGFYEQYF	TGCAGTGCTATTCACGGATTCTACGAGCAGTACTTC
TRBV3-1	TRBJ2-3	TRBD2	18	few	CASRPSGGPFIYTDTQYF	TGTGCCAGCAGACCCAGCGGGGGGCCCTTCATATACACAGATACGCAGTATTTT
TRBV7-2	TRBJ1-5	NA	15	many	CASSLGRQGRQPQHF	TGTGCCAGCAGCTTAGGACGGCAGGGCCGGCAGCCCCAGCATTTT
TRBV20-1	TRBJ2-7	TRBD1	13	few	CSAQARTGVEQYF	TGCAGTGCCCAAGCCAGAACAGGGGTGGAGCAGTACTTC
TRBV7-2	TRBJ2-3	NA	19	NA	CASSIWGPRPPARPDTQYF	TGTGCCAGCAGCATATGGGGACCCCGGCCACCTGCACGCCCAGATACGCAGTATTTT
TRBV3-1	TRBJ2-3	NA	13	many	CASSQDWTDTQYF	TGTGCCAGCAGCCAAGATTGGACAGATACGCAGTATTTT
TRBV27	TRBJ2-6	NA	14	NA	CASSRTGGANVLTF	TGTGCCAGCAGTCGAACAGGGGGGGCCAACGTCCTGACTTTC
TRBV6-5	TRBJ2-7	TRBD2	15	many	CASSYDRTSGYEQYF	TGTGCCAGCAGTTACGATAGGACTAGCGGGTACGAGCAGTACTTC
TRBV10-3	TRBJ2-7	NA	12	many	CATAGDSYEQYF	TGTGCCACGGCAGGGGACTCCTACGAGCAGTACTTC
TRBV7-9	TRBJ2-7	NA	15	few	CASSLGSNSRHEQYF	TGTGCCAGCAGCTTAGGGAGCAACAGTCGCCACGAGCAGTACTTC
TRBV10-3	TRBJ1-5	TRBD1	16	many	CAISGRDRGDNQPQHF	TGTGCCATCAGTGGCCGGGACAGGGGGGACAATCAGCCCCAGCATTTT
TRBV29-1	TRBJ1-2	NA	12	many	CSSQQGLSGYTF	TGCAGCTCCCAACAGGGTTTGTCTGGCTACACCTTC
TRBV6-1	TRBJ2-7	TRBD2	14	NA	CASSELAGPYEQYF	TGTGCCAGCAGTGAACTAGCGGGGCCCTACGAGCAGTACTTC
TRBV10-3	TRBJ1-1	NA	12	many	CAISEWQGRAFF	TGTGCCATCAGTGAGTGGCAGGGTCGCGCTTTCTTT
TRBV20-1	TRBJ1-2	NA	13	few	CSARGTDLSSYTF	TGCAGTGCTAGGGGAACGGACTTGTCGAGCTACACCTTC
TRBV10-3	TRBJ1-1	NA	13	many	CAISESTGLRAFF	TGTGCCATCAGTGAGTCTACAGGGTTGAGAGCTTTCTTT
TRBV28	TRBJ2-2	NA	15	many	CASRAGTSNTGELFF	TGTGCCAGCAGGGCCGGGACATCGAACACCGGGGAGCTGTTTTTT
TRBV12-3/TRBV12-4	TRBJ2-7	TRBD1	15	NA	CASSSAGTGGYEQYF	TGTGCCAGCAGCTCCGCCGGGACAGGGGGTTACGAGCAGTACTTC
TRBV11-3	TRBJ1-5	NA	14	many	CASSLVWGNQPQHF	TGTGCCAGCAGCTTAGTCTGGGGGAATCAGCCCCAGCATTTT
TRBV28	TRBJ2-5	TRBD2	16	few	CASSLQGTSGEETQYF	TGTGCCAGCAGTTTACAAGGGACTAGCGGAGAGGAGACCCAGTACTTC
TRBV28	TRBJ2-1	NA	15	NA	CASIEGGNVNNEQFF	TGTGCCAGCATTGAAGGAGGGAATGTGAACAATGAGCAGTTCTTC
TRBV15	TRBJ1-5	TRBD1	16	NA	CATSTFPDRASQPQHF	TGTGCCACCAGCACTTTCCCGGACAGGGCGTCTCAGCCCCAGCATTTT
TRBV5-5	TRBJ2-2	NA	14	NA	CASSRTEYTGELFF	TGTGCCAGCAGCCGGACGGAATACACGGGGGAGCTGTTTTTT
TRBV5-5	TRBJ2-3	NA	15	NA	CASSYSGLVTDTQYF	TGTGCCAGCAGCTACTCCGGGCTAGTCACAGATACGCAGTATTTT
TRBV3-1	TRBJ1-5	NA	15	many	CASSQDGPYNQPQHF	TGTGCCAGCAGCCAAGATGGGCCTTACAATCAGCCCCAGCATTTT
TRBV6-2/TRBV6-3	TRBJ1-2	NA	14	many	CASNRAAGAPGYTF	TGTGCCAGCAATAGGGCGGCGGGTGCCCCTGGCTACACCTTC
TRBV5-5	TRBJ1-4	NA	18	many	CASSGGTRDHTTNEKLFF	TGTGCCAGCAGCGGGGGGACAAGGGATCACACAACTAATGAAAAACTGTTTTTT
TRBV27	TRBJ1-6	TRBD1	14	many	CASKMGQHNSPLHF	TGTGCCAGCAAAATGGGACAGCATAATTCACCCCTCCACTTT
TRBV18	TRBJ2-2	NA	15	few	CASSPLSALAGELFF	TGTGCCAGCTCACCGCTTTCCGCGTTAGCCGGGGAGCTGTTTTTT
TRBV28	TRBJ1-6	TRBD1	15	NA	CASRSHRGRNSPLHF	TGTGCCAGCAGGTCCCACAGGGGGAGGAATTCACCCCTCCACTTT
TRBV29-1	TRBJ2-1	NA	13	many	CSVERWEDNEQFF	TGCAGCGTTGAACGGTGGGAAGACAATGAGCAGTTCTTC
TRBV12-3/TRBV12-4	TRBJ2-1	TRBD1	17	NA	CASRKVTGTGVKDEQFF	TGTGCCAGCAGAAAAGTAACTGGGACAGGGGTCAAGGATGAGCAGTTCTTC
TRBV7-2	TRBJ1-6	NA	14	many	CASSLRPTGSPLHF	TGTGCCAGCAGCTTAAGACCCACCGGTTCACCCCTCCACTTT
TRBV20-1	TRBJ2-3	NA	14	NA	CSARTGGDTDTQYF	TGCAGTGCTAGAACCGGGGGCGACACAGATACGCAGTATTTT
TRBV20-1	TRBJ2-3	NA	14	many	CSAARDFLADTQYF	TGCAGTGCTGCCCGGGACTTCTTAGCAGATACGCAGTATTTT
TRBV4-2	TRBJ1-6	TRBD1	14	few	CASSQDKGEQGVLF	TGTGCCAGCAGCCAAGATAAAGGAGAACAGGGGGTCCTATTT
TRBV27	TRBJ1-1	NA	14	NA	CASSDLNMETEAFF	TGTGCCAGCAGCGATCTTAACATGGAAACTGAAGCTTTCTTT
TRBV12-3/TRBV12-4	TRBJ1-1	TRBD1	16	many	CASSLSYGQGDTEAFF	TGTGCCAGCAGTCTAAGCTATGGACAGGGGGACACTGAAGCTTTCTTT
TRBV6-5	TRBJ1-6	NA	14	NA	CASHGNTWNSPLHF	TGTGCCAGCCATGGGAACACTTGGAATTCACCCCTCCACTTT
TRBV4-3	TRBJ2-3	NA	16	NA	CASSQVYGTLPDTQYF	TGCGCCAGCAGCCAAGTTTATGGGACACTACCAGATACGCAGTATTTT
TRBV5-1	TRBJ2-3	TRBD1	17	NA	CASSFRLRTGETDTQYF	TGCGCCAGCAGCTTCCGTTTAAGGACAGGGGAGACAGATACGCAGTATTTT
TRBV6-2/TRBV6-3	TRBJ2-1	NA	16	many	CASSYRGVLSYNEQFF	TGTGCCAGCAGTTACAGAGGGGTCCTCTCCTACAATGAGCAGTTCTTC
TRBV18	TRBJ2-3	TRBD2	17	many	CASSPPGSGTSTDTQYF	TGTGCCAGCTCACCCCCAGGCAGCGGGACCAGCACAGATACGCAGTATTTT
TRBV12-3/TRBV12-4	TRBJ1-2	NA	15	many	CASCGAITGNDGYTF	TGTGCCAGCTGTGGGGCCATTACAGGAAATGATGGCTACACCTTC
TRBV2	TRBJ1-1	TRBD1	15	many	CASSEQGTGMSEAFF	TGTGCCAGCAGTGAACAAGGGACAGGGATGTCTGAAGCTTTCTTT
TRBV7-2	TRBJ1-5	NA	16	many	CASSFKLGVNNQPQHF	TGTGCCAGCAGTTTCAAGCTGGGGGTTAACAATCAGCCCCAGCATTTT
TRBV10-3	TRBJ1-2	TRBD1	14	NA	CAIRGQVRDYGYTF	TGTGCCATCAGAGGACAGGTCCGGGACTATGGCTACACCTTC